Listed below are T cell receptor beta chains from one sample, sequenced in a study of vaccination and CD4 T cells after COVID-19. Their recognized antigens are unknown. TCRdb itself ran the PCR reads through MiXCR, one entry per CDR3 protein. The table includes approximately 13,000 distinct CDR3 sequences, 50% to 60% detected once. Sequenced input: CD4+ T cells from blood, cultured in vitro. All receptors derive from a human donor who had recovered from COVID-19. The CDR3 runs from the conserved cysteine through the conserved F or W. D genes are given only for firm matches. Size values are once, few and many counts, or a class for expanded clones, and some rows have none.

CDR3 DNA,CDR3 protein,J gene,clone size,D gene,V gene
TGCGCCAGCAGCTTGGAGACGGGGACGAATTCACCCCTCCACTTT,CASSLETGTNSPLHF,TRBJ1-6,-,-,TRBV5-1
TGTGCCAGCAGTGAAGGTTTGGAGACCCAGTACTTC,CASSEGLETQYF,TRBJ2-5,few,-,TRBV6-1
TGTGCCTGGAGTGGAACCCTTAATATGCCCTATGGCTACACCTTC,CAWSGTLNMPYGYTF,TRBJ1-2,-,-,TRBV30
TGCAGTGCTAGAGATCTGGACTACGAGCAGTACTTC,CSARDLDYEQYF,TRBJ2-7,once,-,TRBV20-1
TGCGCCAGCAGCTTGGGCGGAAGTGGAAACACCATATATTTT,CASSLGGSGNTIYF,TRBJ1-3,-,-,TRBV5-1
TGCAGTGCTAGAGGACACTTGAACACTGAAGCTTTCTTT,CSARGHLNTEAFF,TRBJ1-1,few,-,TRBV20-1
TGCAGTGCTAGATATGGGGGAGATCAGCCCCAGCATTTT,CSARYGGDQPQHF,TRBJ1-5,few,-,TRBV20-1
TGCAGTGCCAACCAGGGCCTAGGGAACTATGGCTACACCTTC,CSANQGLGNYGYTF,TRBJ1-2,-,-,TRBV20-1
TGTGCCAGCAGCTTAGAATACGACAGATACTTC,CASSLEYDRYF,TRBJ2-7,few,-,TRBV7-2
TGTGCCATCCCCCCCGCAGGGGACTTTAACTATGGCTACACCTTC,CAIPPAGDFNYGYTF,TRBJ1-2,-,-,TRBV10-3
TGCAGTGCCCAAGCATCTTCCCGCTTAAACTGGGCTTTCTTT,CSAQASSRLNWAFF,TRBJ1-1,-,-,TRBV20-1
TGCAGCGACGATGGGGCGGACTATGGCTACACCTTC,CSDDGADYGYTF,TRBJ1-2,-,-,TRBV29-1
TGTGCCAGCAGATGGGGGGCCGACAATCAGCCCCAGCATTTT,CASRWGADNQPQHF,TRBJ1-5,-,-,TRBV6-1
TGTGCCAGCAGCTTGGAAAGGCGACTAGCACACAACGAGCAGTACTTC,CASSLERRLAHNEQYF,TRBJ2-7,once,TRBD2,TRBV5-6
TGTGCCACCAGCAGAGGAGATGCTAACTATGGCTACACCTTC,CATSRGDANYGYTF,TRBJ1-2,-,-,TRBV15
TGCAGTGCTCAGGACAGGGGGCGCGGCGGGGAGCTGTTTTTT,CSAQDRGRGGELFF,TRBJ2-2,once,TRBD1,TRBV20-1
TGTGCCAGTAGCACCGCGGGAGGCAAAAACATTCAGTACTTC,CASSTAGGKNIQYF,TRBJ2-4,few,TRBD2,TRBV19
TGTGCCTGGAGTGGACGGGCGAGGGGGGCCCTCCACTTT,CAWSGRARGALHF,TRBJ1-6,few,-,TRBV30
TGCAGTGCTAGTAGGGGAGACTATCTAGGTGAGCAGTACTTC,CSASRGDYLGEQYF,TRBJ2-7,few,-,TRBV20-1
TGCAGTGCTAGCCCCGCAAACTTCAATCAGCCCCAGCATTTT,CSASPANFNQPQHF,TRBJ1-5,few,-,TRBV20-1
TGCAGTGCTAAAATCCCAGGACAGGGATACGAGCAGTACTTC,CSAKIPGQGYEQYF,TRBJ2-7,few,TRBD1,TRBV20-1
TGTGCCAGCAGTGGGAGCAGAAGCTCCTACAATGAGCAGTTCTTC,CASSGSRSSYNEQFF,TRBJ2-1,-,-,TRBV6-1
TGTGCCAGCAGCTTCCAGGGCTCTGGGGCCAACGTCCTGACTTTC,CASSFQGSGANVLTF,TRBJ2-6,few,-,TRBV5-6
TGCAGTGCTACCAACGCCGGGACTAGCGGGAGTCTTATTCAAGAGACCCAGTACTTC,CSATNAGTSGSLIQETQYF,TRBJ2-5,-,TRBD2,TRBV20-1
TGTGCCAGCAGCTCCAGTAACACCGGGGAGCTGTTTTTT,CASSSSNTGELFF,TRBJ2-2,-,-,TRBV7-6
TGCAGTGCTAGATCGGGACAGTTGAACACTGAAGCTCTCTTT,CSARSGQLNTEALF,TRBJ1-1,-,TRBD1,TRBV20-1
TGTGCCAGCCGTAAGGGATTCGCGGGTGAAACCCAGTACTTC,CASRKGFAGETQYF,TRBJ2-5,-,-,TRBV19
TGTGCCACCAGCAGAGTGGGGATTATGAACACTGAAGCTTTCTTT,CATSRVGIMNTEAFF,TRBJ1-1,-,-,TRBV15
TGTGCCAGCTCACCATCGGGGCAGGCGACCTACGAGCAGTACTTC,CASSPSGQATYEQYF,TRBJ2-7,-,-,TRBV18
TGTGCCAGCGGGACACCGCTTTCGAGGACTGAAGCTTTCTTT,CASGTPLSRTEAFF,TRBJ1-1,-,-,TRBV28
TGTGCCAGCAGTCTCTCCTCCGGGACTGTACTCTACGAGCAGTACTTC,CASSLSSGTVLYEQYF,TRBJ2-7,-,-,TRBV27
TGCGCCAGCAGCCAAGTCTTTGGAGAGCAGTACTTC,CASSQVFGEQYF,TRBJ2-7,few,-,TRBV4-1
TGTGCCAGCAGCCAAGTAGTTGGGACCCAGTACTTC,CASSQVVGTQYF,TRBJ2-5,medium-sized,-,TRBV14
TGCAGTGCTAGAAGTATAGCCAAAAACATTCAGTACTTC,CSARSIAKNIQYF,TRBJ2-4,-,-,TRBV20-1
TGTGCCAGCAGTGATTGGGGGTCTCGCAATCAGCCCCAGCATTTT,CASSDWGSRNQPQHF,TRBJ1-5,-,-,TRBV6-1
TGTGCCAGCAGTGCTGACAGGGGCTCTGGAAACACCATATATTTT,CASSADRGSGNTIYF,TRBJ1-3,-,TRBD1,TRBV2
TGTGCCAGCAGCTCCTCGACGGGGAACACTGAAGCTTTCTTT,CASSSSTGNTEAFF,TRBJ1-1,once,-,TRBV7-3
TGCGCCAGCAGCCGTAAACCTGGACAGGGGGAAACTGAAGCTTTCTTT,CASSRKPGQGETEAFF,TRBJ1-1,few,TRBD1,TRBV5-1
TGTGCCAGCAGGGTTCAGCGGGAGGGGGCCGGGGAGCTGTTTTTT,CASRVQREGAGELFF,TRBJ2-2,-,TRBD2,TRBV6-1
TGTGCCACCAGCAGAGATGTGTACGCAGCCTACAATGAGCAGTTCTTC,CATSRDVYAAYNEQFF,TRBJ2-1,-,-,TRBV15
TGCAGTGCTAGGTATTCCCGGCTTGGCTCCTATAATTCACCCCTCCACTTT,CSARYSRLGSYNSPLHF,TRBJ1-6,-,-,TRBV20-1
TGTGCCAGCAGCCAAGGGACCCCGGGGACTTCACCCCTCCACTTT,CASSQGTPGTSPLHF,TRBJ1-6,once,-,TRBV9
TGTGCCAGCAGCCTAGGACTAGACACCGGGGAGCTGTTTTTT,CASSLGLDTGELFF,TRBJ2-2,-,TRBD2,TRBV11-3
TGTGCCACCAGCAAATATGGGACAGCAGGGGGACTGTTTTTT,CATSKYGTAGGLFF,TRBJ1-4,-,TRBD1,TRBV15
TGTGCCAGCAGCCAAGAGTGGGAAAGCACAGATACGCAGTATTTT,CASSQEWESTDTQYF,TRBJ2-3,-,-,TRBV4-2
TGTGCCAGCAGCCCAGACAGGGAGACCCAGTACTTC,CASSPDRETQYF,TRBJ2-5,-,-,TRBV7-2
TGTGCCTGGAGTGTCGCTAGCGGGAGGACCGGGGAGCTGTTTTTT,CAWSVASGRTGELFF,TRBJ2-2,-,TRBD2,TRBV30
TGTGCCAGCAGTAACAACCTCGGTCAGCCCCAGCATTTT,CASSNNLGQPQHF,TRBJ1-5,-,-,TRBV12-3/TRBV12-4
TGTGCCAGCAGCAAAACGGGTCATCCCGACGGAAACACCATATATTTT,CASSKTGHPDGNTIYF,TRBJ1-3,-,-,TRBV21-1
TGTGCCAGCAGTCAGGGGGTAACTGAAGCTTTCTTT,CASSQGVTEAFF,TRBJ1-1,-,TRBD1,TRBV2
TGTGCCAGCAGCTTGGAACTAGCTCTCTCCTACGAGCAGTACTTC,CASSLELALSYEQYF,TRBJ2-7,-,-,TRBV5-4